Following are 16 T cell receptor beta chains from one sample sequenced in a study of T cells in Graves' hyperthyroidism and ophthalmopathy. The CDR3 regions of TCR beta were amplified from RNA transcripts. HTBI primers were the set used in a first-round RT-PCR of the TCR CDR3. TCRdb re-called the multiplex PCR reads with MiXCR, one entry per CDR3 protein. The sample contains 550,000 to 700,000 distinct CDR3 sequences, approximately 44% of which appear only once. The sequencing sample was made of peripheral blood or thyroid tissue (not recorded which). These receptor sequences come from an adult woman with Graves' disease, either hyperthyroidism or ophthalmopathy (not recorded which).

This clonotype was seen a few times. V and J are TRBV10-3 and TRBJ2-5; 14 bases are a match to TRBD2. Germline lookup yields CDR1 ENHRY and CDR2 SYGVKD. V shed 11 bases, J shed 2 bases, and the junction held 10 bases outside the gene matches. CDR3 length: 16 residues. Written as DNA, the CDR3 is TGTGCCTTCCGGGGACTAGCGGGAGATGGGCAAGAGACCCAGTACTTC. Its protein is CAFRGLAGDGQETQYF.

This clonotype appeared many times. The chain carries TRBV5-1 and TRBJ1-5, with D maybe TRBD1 (5 bases). The V end lost 3 bases, the J end lost 5 bases, and 15 bases lay between the germline ends. The germline V gene encodes CDR1 SGHRS and CDR2 YFSETQ. There are 15 residues in the CDR3. CDR3 sequence reads: CASSSDGHRYQPQHF. CDR3 coding DNA: TGCGCCAGCAGCTCGGACGGACACCGGTATCAGCCCCAGCATTTT.

The rearrangement uses TRBV15 and TRBJ1-2; D is undetermined. Germline V CDR1 and CDR2: LNHNV, YYDKDF (reference sequence). The V gene lost 11 bases and the J gene lost 5 bases, with 12 bases spanning the gap. The CDR3 length is 11 residues. This CDR3 is CAQPLSYGYTF. The CDR3 DNA reads TGTGCCCAACCTCTCTCGTATGGCTACACCTTC.

This chain joins TRBV20-1 and TRBJ1-5; the match to TRBD1 covers 7 bases. The length of the CDR3 is 14 residues. Germline V lookup: CDR1 DFQATT, CDR2 SNEGSKA (reference sequence). The V and J ends lost 6 bases and 4 bases, in that order; junction bases with no gene match: 9. The CDR3 here is CSAPRTGANQPQHF. The CDR3 DNA sequence: TGCAGTGCCCCGCGTACAGGGGCTAATCAGCCCCAGCATTTT.

This chain joins TRBV2 and TRBJ2-6; TRBD2 is a possible D gene (7 bases). The CDR3 consists of 16 residues. Germline V CDR1 and CDR2: SNHLY, FYNNEI. V was trimmed by 6 bases and J by 2 bases, leaving 14 bases between them. CDR3: CASSVGGAPGANVLTF. CDR3 nucleotide sequence: TGTGCCAGCAGCGTAGGGGGGGCGCCTGGGGCCAACGTCCTGACTTTC.

This chain uses TRBV15 with TRBJ1-4; tentative D call: TRBD1 (5 bases). Trimming removed 5 bases from V and 8 bases from J, with 9 bases in between. CDR3 length: 12 amino acids. Germline CDR1 LNHNV, CDR2 YYDKDF (reference sequence). CDR3 coding DNA: TGTGCCACCAGCGGGGGACCAGAAAAACTGTTTTTT. Translation: CATSGGPEKLFF.

V is TRBV10-3 and J is TRBJ1-2, with TRBD1 matching 10 bases. There are 15 residues in the CDR3. V was clipped by 10 bases and J by 6 bases; unmatched bases: 14. Per germline, CDR1 ENHRY and CDR2 SYGVKD. The CDR3 loop is CATTRDRGVEDGYTF. The CDR3 DNA follows: TGTGCCACCACCCGGGACAGGGGAGTGGAAGATGGCTACACCTTC.

This clonotype came up a few times. J is TRBJ2-2 and V is TRBV20-1, with D perhaps TRBD1 (5 bases). Germline V gives CDR1 DFQATT, CDR2 SNEGSKA (reference sequence). This CDR3 comprises 18 residues. V was pared by 2 bases and J by 1 base, with 20 bases between. The CDR3 region is CSARRHRTNYRNTGELFF. The CDR3 DNA reads TGCAGTGCTAGAAGGCACAGGACAAACTATAGGAACACCGGGGAGCTGTTTTTT.

This clonotype appeared a few times. The gene calls are TRBV5-4 and TRBJ2-2; 7 bases map to TRBD2. This CDR3 has 15 amino acids. Trimming took 3 bases from V and 7 from J; bases not matched to a gene: 9. Germline lookup yields CDR1 SGHNT and CDR2 YYREEE (reference sequence). CDR3 amino acids: CASSWVGGPVGELFF. As DNA, the CDR3 is TGTGCCAGCAGCTGGGTGGGAGGGCCCGTCGGGGAGCTGTTTTTT.

The J gene is TRBJ2-5, the V gene TRBV7-2; no firm D call. Germline V gives CDR1 SGHTA, CDR2 FQGNSA. V was cut by 3 bases and J by 5 bases, with 4 bases left in between. The CDR3 runs to 11 residues. The CDR3 DNA reads as TGTGCCAGCAGCTTCGTCGAGACCCAGTACTTC. Translation: CASSFVETQYF. Full variable domain (remainder filled in from reference TRBV7-2 and TRBJ2-5): GAGVSQSPSNKVTEKGKDVELRCDPISGHTALYWYRQSLGQGLEFLIYFQGNSAPDKSGLPSDRFSAERTGGSVSTLTIQRTQQEDSAVYLCASSFVETQYFGPGTRLLVL.

This clonotype occurred many times. The chain has TRBV5-8 and TRBJ1-2; a weak D match, TRBD1 (5 bases). Trimming took off 5 bases at V and 3 bases at J, with 14 bases between the two ends. The CDR3 extends over 14 amino acids. Germline assignment: CDR1 SGHTS and CDR2 YDEGEE. CDR3 DNA sequence: TGTGCCAGCAGAACTTGGTACAGGTACTATGGCTACACCTTC. Its protein is CASRTWYRYYGYTF.

The CDR3 nucleotides read TGTGCCAGCAGTGGTGGGAGAATAAATACGCAGTATTTT. Translating it yields CASSGGRINTQYF. This sequence joins TRBV6-5 and TRBJ2-3, with a possible D match to TRBD2 (5 bases). CDR3 length: 13 residues. Per the germline V gene, CDR1 is MNHEY and CDR2 is SVGAGI. Between the trimmed V and J ends, which lost 5 bases and 7 bases, there was a span of 13 bases.

This clonotype was seen many times. The chain couples TRBV5-1 to TRBJ1-1; D gene uncertain. This CDR3 region has 15 residues. CDR1 and CDR2 (germline): SGHRS, YFSETQ. The V end was cut by 7 bases, the J end by 1 base, with 17 bases between. This CDR3 reads CASGSEGSRNTEAFF. The CDR3 nucleotides are TGCGCCAGCGGCTCCGAGGGCTCCAGGAACACTGAAGCTTTCTTT.

This clonotype was recorded at least ten times. The V call is TRBV12-3 or TRBV12-4, the J call TRBJ2-7, with 9 bases lining up with TRBD1. The CDR3 spans 14 residues. J gave up 2 bases and V 5 bases, and 4 bases lay outside the gene matches. The CDR3 here is CASSRTGVPYEQYF. The DNA for the CDR3 is TGTGCCAGCAGTCGGACAGGGGTCCCCTACGAGCAGTACTTC.

This clonotype was seen at least ten times. This chain links TRBV4-2 with TRBJ1-5, with D hard to call. This CDR3 contains 13 residues. Germline V lookup: CDR1 LGHNA, CDR2 YNFKEQ. V lost 2 bases and J 11 bases, leaving 13 bases between the germline ends. CDR3 coding DNA: TGTGCCAGCAGCCAAAATGACGGTGAGTCCCAGCATTTT. Its translation is CASSQNDGESQHF.

DNA of the CDR3: TGTGCCAGCAGTTTGATTGGGGGGCCCGAAAAACTGTTTTTT. Its translation is CASSLIGGPEKLFF. This chain uses TRBV2 with TRBJ1-4; a possible D gene is TRBD1 (6 bases). The CDR3 is 14 residues long. V was shortened by 5 bases and J by 8 bases, with 15 bases between the two germline ends. The germline V gene has CDR1 SNHLY and CDR2 FYNNEI.